This T cell receptor (beta chain) was documented in a study of regulatory T cells in long-lasting Graves disease. This clonotype has at least ten counts. V gave up 10 bases and J gave up 5 bases, with 11 bases separating them. Germline V lookup: CDR1 MNHNS, CDR2 SASEGT. CDR3 length: 11 residues. Building of the TCR beta libraries involved iRepertoire HTBI primers and Arm-PCR of CDR3 regions. TCRdb independently ran MiXCR on the multiplex PCR reads; one entry per CDR3 protein. The sample has 200,000 to 250,000 distinct CDR3 sequences, over 20% seen once; the top ten hold 14%. The time point denotes: newly diagnosed GD, antithyroid drugs for less than 3 months. Making the TCR library involved RNA that had been extracted from PBMCs.

The clonotype was recovered from a female donor with Graves disease. The material sequenced was peripheral blood mononuclear cells (PBMCs), taken at new diagnosis, from a patient treated with antithyroid drugs. The chain combines TRBV6-1 with TRBJ2-5; D ambiguous. The CDR3 reads CATSPGETQYF. For the CDR3, the DNA is TGTGCCACATCTCCCGGGGAGACCCAGTACTTC.